One sample yielded the 2 T cell receptor beta chains listed below, sequenced in a study of blood T cells in healthy people across ages. Primed by a sample-barcoded 5' primer and a J-beta primer mix, a second PCR proceeded for 7 to 11 cycles. TCRdb reprocessed the 5' RACE reads via MiXCR and lists one record per CDR3 protein. Among approximately 810,000 distinct CDR3 sequences, around 28% were seen once, and the ten largest hold 17%. The sequenced sample was blood. The receptors shown here come from a woman of 80 years or more in good health.

This rearrangement joins TRBV12-5 to TRBJ2-3, with D uncertain. V lost 5 bases, J lost 0 bases, and 9 bases lay in between. This CDR3 is built from 14 residues. CDR1 is LGHNT and CDR2 is FRNRAP in the germline V gene. The CDR3 loop is CASGQSVSTDTQYF. In DNA form, the CDR3 reads TGTGCTAGTGGTCAAAGTGTTAGCACAGATACGCAGTATTTT.

Comment on this clonotype: A much larger clone sits a single nucleotide away, making a read error possible. This rearrangement joins TRBV6-6 to TRBJ2-7; the D gene could be TRBD1 or TRBD2 (5 bases each). CDR1 and CDR2 (germline): MNHNY, SVGAGI (reference sequence). V gave up 2 bases and J gave up 3 bases, with 11 bases separating them. CDR3 length: 14 residues. CDR3 in amino acids: CASSYEGRSYEQYF. The CDR3, as DNA: TGTGCCAGCAGTTACGAGGGGCGGAGCTACGAGCAGTACTTC.